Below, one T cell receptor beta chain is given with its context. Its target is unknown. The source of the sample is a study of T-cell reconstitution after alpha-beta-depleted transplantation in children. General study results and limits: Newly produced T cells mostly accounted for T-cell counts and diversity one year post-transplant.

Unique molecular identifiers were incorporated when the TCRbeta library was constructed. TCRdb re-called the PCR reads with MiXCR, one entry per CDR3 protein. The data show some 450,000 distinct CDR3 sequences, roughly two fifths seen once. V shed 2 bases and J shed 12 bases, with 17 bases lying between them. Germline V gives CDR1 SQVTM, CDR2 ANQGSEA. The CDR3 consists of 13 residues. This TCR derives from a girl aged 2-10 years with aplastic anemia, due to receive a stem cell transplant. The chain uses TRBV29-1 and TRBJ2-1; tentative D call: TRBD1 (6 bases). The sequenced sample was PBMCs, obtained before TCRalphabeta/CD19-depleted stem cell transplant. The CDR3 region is CSVELGGRGGQFF. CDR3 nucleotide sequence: TGCAGCGTTGAACTTGGAGGTCGAGGGGGGCAGTTCTTC.